Listed below are T cell receptor beta chains from one sample, sequenced in a study of blood T cells in healthy people across ages. TCRdb reprocessed the 5' RACE reads via MiXCR and lists one record per CDR3 protein. The data contain around 1,700,000 distinct CDR3 sequences, 28% of them seen just once; the ten biggest clones take up 7% to 9%. The source material was blood. Receptor source: a woman aged 30 to 39 in good health. CDR3s include the opening cysteine and the closing phenylalanine or tryptophan. The D gene is left open where the match is weak. A clone size is listed for some rows: how often the clone was seen (once, few, many), or a class if it is expanded.

clone_size	d_call	j_call	v_call	cdr3_aa	cdr3_nt
many	NA	TRBJ2-5	TRBV7-9	CASSSQQTQETQYF	TGTGCCAGCAGCTCCCAGCAAACTCAAGAGACCCAGTACTTC
many	TRBD2	TRBJ2-1	TRBV7-9	CASSLKTSGAYNEQFF	TGTGCCAGCAGCTTAAAGACTAGCGGGGCGTACAATGAGCAGTTCTTC
few	NA	TRBJ2-7	TRBV2	CASSEISDPEEEQYF	TGTGCCAGCAGTGAAATTAGCGACCCAGAGGAGGAGCAGTACTTC
many	TRBD1	TRBJ2-1	TRBV5-1	CASSPPWDRGGDEQFF	TGCGCCAGCAGCCCCCCTTGGGACAGGGGTGGGGATGAGCAGTTCTTC
NA	TRBD1	TRBJ1-2	TRBV6-1	CASGGQDNYGYTF	TGTGCCAGTGGAGGACAGGATAACTATGGCTACACCTTC
few	NA	TRBJ2-7	TRBV7-9	CASSLGTTGYEQYF	TGTGCCAGCAGCTTAGGTACAACTGGCTACGAGCAGTACTTC
many	TRBD2	TRBJ2-4	TRBV29-1	CSVGSSGGAGAKNIQYF	TGCAGCGTTGGGTCTAGCGGGGGGGCCGGAGCCAAAAACATTCAGTACTTC
few	TRBD2	TRBJ2-3	TRBV20-1	CSARRPGLPTDTQYF	TGCAGTGCTAGACGACCGGGACTACCGACAGATACGCAGTATTTT
few	NA	TRBJ2-1	TRBV24-1	CATSQTTGINEQFF	TGTGCCACCAGTCAGACGACGGGGATTAATGAGCAGTTCTTC
NA	NA	TRBJ2-3	TRBV6-5	CASSYSNSGPTSTDTQYF	TGTGCCAGCAGTTACTCGAATTCGGGGCCTACTAGCACAGATACGCAGTATTTT
NA	NA	TRBJ2-3	TRBV20-1	CSARQGGSPDTQYF	TGCAGTGCTAGACAGGGGGGCTCACCAGATACGCAGTATTTT
NA	NA	TRBJ2-1	TRBV3-1	CASSQITSEQFF	TGTGCCAGCAGCCAAATCACTAGTGAGCAGTTCTTC
NA	NA	TRBJ2-5	TRBV28	CASSLEGIGQYF	TGTGCCAGCAGTCTAGAGGGTATCGGGCAGTACTTC
many	NA	TRBJ2-7	TRBV10-2	CASHGAGLLYEQYF	TGCGCCAGCCATGGGGCGGGACTCCTTTACGAGCAGTACTTC
NA	TRBD2	TRBJ2-7	TRBV3-1	CASSHGTSGSRPGYEQYF	TGTGCCAGCAGCCATGGGACTAGCGGGAGCCGCCCCGGCTACGAGCAGTACTTC
NA	TRBD2	TRBJ2-7	TRBV5-1	CASSRLELADYEQYF	TGCGCCAGCAGCCGTTTGGAACTAGCGGACTACGAGCAGTACTTC
few	TRBD1	TRBJ2-1	TRBV20-1	CSAADRGNEQFF	TGCAGTGCTGCGGACAGGGGCAATGAGCAGTTCTTC
many	NA	TRBJ2-7	TRBV7-2	CASSFSTARYEQYF	TGTGCCAGCAGCTTCTCGACAGCGCGATACGAGCAGTACTTC
NA	TRBD1	TRBJ2-5	TRBV6-6	CACSWGQGETQYF	TGTGCCTGCAGTTGGGGACAGGGCGAGACCCAGTACTTC
NA	NA	TRBJ2-3	TRBV12-5	CTSAVSPPDTQYF	TGTACTAGTGCGGTTAGTCCCCCAGATACGCAGTATTTT
NA	TRBD1	TRBJ1-1	TRBV5-5	CASSRYRGENTEAFF	TGTGCCAGCAGCAGGTACAGGGGAGAGAACACTGAAGCTTTCTTT
few	NA	TRBJ2-4	TRBV7-8	CASSWRDGEEENIQYF	TGTGCCAGCAGCTGGAGGGACGGGGAGGAGGAAAACATTCAGTACTTC
many	TRBD1	TRBJ2-1	TRBV29-1	CSVEMGTAYNEQFF	TGCAGCGTTGAAATGGGGACAGCCTACAATGAGCAGTTCTTC
NA	NA	TRBJ1-6	TRBV12-3/TRBV12-4	CASSRRQNSPLHF	TGTGCCAGCAGCAGGCGCCAAAATTCACCCCTCCACTTT
NA	NA	TRBJ2-3	TRBV7-6	CASSLSGPSTDTQYF	TGTGCCAGCAGCTTGAGCGGACCTAGCACAGATACGCAGTATTTT
few	NA	TRBJ1-4	TRBV7-3	CASSSQGGSELFF	TGTGCCAGCAGCTCTCAGGGTGGATCGGAACTGTTTTTT
few	TRBD1	TRBJ1-6	TRBV20-1	CSARTGSSSSPLHF	TGCAGTGCTAGGACAGGGAGTTCTTCTTCACCCCTCCACTTT
many	NA	TRBJ2-7	TRBV10-3	CAISNPYEQYF	TGTGCCATCAGTAACCCCTACGAGCAGTACTTC
NA	NA	TRBJ2-7	TRBV7-9	CASSLGGAFEQYF	TGTGCCAGCAGCTTGGGCGGGGCGTTCGAGCAGTACTTC
many	TRBD1	TRBJ2-7	TRBV20-1	CSAANHRDRGLTYEQYF	TGCAGTGCCGCGAATCATCGGGACAGGGGGTTAACCTACGAGCAGTACTTC
NA	TRBD1	TRBJ1-1	TRBV5-1	CASSTDRDGTEAFF	TGCGCCAGCAGCACGGACAGGGATGGGACTGAAGCTTTCTTT
few	NA	TRBJ2-2	TRBV29-1	CSVRRESGELFF	TGCAGCGTCCGCAGGGAATCCGGGGAGCTGTTTTTT
few	TRBD2	TRBJ2-5	TRBV2	CASSTSGTQTQYF	TGTGCCAGCAGCACTAGCGGGACGCAGACCCAGTACTTC
many	TRBD2	TRBJ2-7	TRBV20-1	CSARGRGGSYEQYF	TGCAGTGCTAGAGGTCGGGGGGGATCCTACGAGCAGTACTTC
NA	NA	TRBJ1-1	TRBV5-5	CASGVGTEAFF	TGTGCCAGCGGGGTGGGCACTGAAGCTTTCTTT
many	TRBD2	TRBJ2-1	TRBV29-1	CSAVAGGRHNEQFF	TGCAGCGCCGTCGCGGGAGGTCGACACAATGAGCAGTTCTTC
NA	NA	TRBJ1-1	TRBV20-1	CSARAGGAFTEAFF	TGCAGTGCTAGGGCGGGGGGGGCGTTCACTGAAGCTTTCTTT
many	TRBD1	TRBJ1-2	TRBV15	CATSRDRTGAVYGYTF	TGTGCCACCAGCAGAGATCGGACAGGGGCTGTCTATGGCTACACCTTC
NA	NA	TRBJ1-5	TRBV4-1	CASSPTQGDQPQHF	TGCGCCAGCAGCCCGACACAGGGTGATCAGCCCCAGCATTTT
few	TRBD1	TRBJ1-2	TRBV11-2	CASSSDRRNGYTF	TGTGCCAGCAGCTCGGACAGGAGGAATGGCTACACCTTC
few	NA	TRBJ1-2	TRBV15	CATSRDWDPRGGYTF	TGTGCCACCAGCAGAGATTGGGATCCGAGAGGGGGCTACACCTTC
few	NA	TRBJ2-6	TRBV5-1	CASSPGSQAGANVLTF	TGCGCCAGCAGCCCTGGCTCTCAGGCTGGGGCCAACGTCCTGACTTTC
few	NA	TRBJ2-2	TRBV20-1	CSARVGETGELFF	TGCAGTGCTAGGGTCGGAGAGACCGGGGAGCTGTTTTTT
NA	NA	TRBJ2-1	TRBV18	CASSPLGLYNEQFF	TGTGCCAGCTCACCACTGGGGCTCTACAATGAGCAGTTCTTC
many	TRBD2	TRBJ2-1	TRBV29-1	CSVGGLAGGGVNEQFF	TGCAGCGTTGGGGGACTAGCGGGAGGGGGAGTCAATGAGCAGTTCTTC
few	NA	TRBJ2-5	TRBV20-1	CSASPDQETQYF	TGCAGTGCTAGCCCAGACCAAGAGACCCAGTACTTC
NA	NA	TRBJ2-3	TRBV7-2	CASSSRLVITDTQYF	TGTGCCAGCAGCTCCAGACTAGTTATTACAGATACGCAGTATTTT
few	TRBD2	TRBJ2-5	TRBV5-1	CASRLVAGVEETQYF	TGCGCCAGCCGCCTAGTAGCGGGAGTAGAAGAGACCCAGTACTTC
few	TRBD1	TRBJ1-1	TRBV6-2/TRBV6-3	CASSFTGDRTEAFF	TGTGCCAGCAGTTTCACAGGGGATCGGACTGAAGCTTTCTTT
NA	NA	TRBJ2-7	TRBV5-6	CASSESQGRSTYEQYF	TGTGCCAGCAGCGAGTCACAGGGGAGGAGTACCTACGAGCAGTACTTC
NA	NA	TRBJ2-5	TRBV3-1	CASSFGQFETQYF	TGTGCCAGCAGTTTCGGACAGTTCGAGACCCAGTACTTC
few	NA	TRBJ2-6	TRBV7-2	CASSLEGVGANVLTF	TGTGCCAGCAGCTTGGAAGGGGTCGGGGCCAACGTCCTGACTTTC
many	TRBD2	TRBJ2-7	TRBV5-1	CASSLAGVPYEQYF	TGCGCCAGCAGCTTAGCGGGGGTCCCCTACGAGCAGTACTTC
NA	TRBD1	TRBJ1-2	TRBV7-2	CASSGETGGFYGYTF	TGTGCCAGCAGCGGCGAGACAGGGGGATTCTATGGCTACACCTTC
NA	TRBD1	TRBJ2-5	TRBV11-2	CASSPRPGQSETQYF	TGTGCCAGCAGTCCTAGACCGGGACAGTCGGAGACCCAGTACTTC